Listed here are 19 T cell receptor beta chains from one sample, sequenced in a study of PD-1 blockade in classical Hodgkin lymphoma (dated by TCRdb to 2020 to 2022). According to the study, the label for this sample's time point signals: cycle 1 day 1 (C1D1), immediately before nivolumab initiation. Every trial patient had relapsed following autologous stem cell transplantation, and prior brentuximab vedotin exposure was what differed among cohorts A, B and C. Libraries were prepared through the immunoSEQ multiplex PCR assay. As stored in TCRdb, this immuneACCESS dataset retains in-frame rearrangements with V and J assigned. A fraction of the clones does not appear; measured against another copy, unresolved V genes explain less than half of the discrepancy, and the remainder lacks a known reason. The sample includes tens of thousands of clones, with about 71% observed a single time. The ten largest clones take up 15% to 20% of the sample.

The material was peripheral blood mononuclear cells (PBMCs), obtained at baseline. These receptors all stem from a human donor with classical Hodgkin lymphoma.

This chain uses TRBV6-5 with TRBJ1-3; 9 nucleotides line up with TRBD1. The germline CDR1 and CDR2 sequences are MNHEY and SVGAGI. The CDR3 totals 16 residues. With V trimmed by 4 bases and J by 0 bases, 4 bases remained unmatched. The chain's CDR3 is CASSLGQGSSGNTIYF. The CDR3 DNA reads as TGTGCCAGCAGTTTAGGACAGGGGAGCTCTGGAAACACCATATATTTT.

The J gene is TRBJ1-1, the V gene TRBV2; 8 positions agree with TRBD1. The length of the CDR3 is 14 residues. Germline CDR1 is SNHLY and CDR2 is FYNNEI. Germline trimming cut 6 bases from V and 4 bases from J; bases unmatched to any gene: 7. CDR3 sequence reads: CASRTLTGGTEAFF. The CDR3 DNA reads as TGTGCCAGCAGGACCCTAACAGGGGGCACTGAAGCTTTCTTT.

This clone was detected a few times. Relative to the germline gene, one junction end is altered; a read error may explain this. V is TRBV29-1 and J is TRBJ2-5; 14 nucleotides line up with TRBD2. CDR3 length equals 11 residues. Germline-derived CDR1 and CDR2 are SQVTM and ANQGSEA. The CDR3, as DNA: TGCAGCGACGGGACTAGCGGGAGTTTCCACTTC. It encodes CSDGTSGSFHF. Using reference TRBV29-1 and TRBJ2-5 for the parts outside the CDR3, the full variable domain is SAVISQKPSRDICQRGTSLTIQCQVDSQVTMMFWYRQQPGQSLTLIATANQGSEATYESGFVIDKFPISRPNLTFSTLTVSNMSPEDSSIYLCSDGTSGSFHFGPGTRLLVL.

J is TRBJ1-1 and V is TRBV19; D is unclear. Germline V gene data show CDR1 as LNHDA and CDR2 as SQIVND (reference sequence). Trimming left V 3 bases short and J 1 base short, with 12 bases between. The CDR3 totals 15 residues. CDR3 loop: CASSIRSWGNTEAFF. The CDR3 DNA sequence: TGTGCCAGTAGTATTCGGTCGTGGGGGAACACTGAAGCTTTCTTT.

The gene calls are TRBV5-1 and TRBJ1-1; the D is unclear. Between the trimmed V and J ends, which lost 0 bases and 7 bases, there was a span of 13 bases. CDR3 length: 14 amino acids. CDR1 and CDR2 from the germline V gene are SGHRS and YFSETQ. CDR3 sequence: CASSLGGYGDEAFF. DNA of the CDR3: TGCGCCAGCAGCTTGGGAGGTTACGGGGATGAAGCTTTCTTT.

This clone was picked up one time. This sequence joins TRBV7-9 and TRBJ2-3; D gene uncertain. V was trimmed by 4 bases and J by 0 bases, leaving 11 bases between them. The CDR3 has 15 amino acids. The germline V gene has CDR1 SEHNR and CDR2 FQNEAQ (reference sequence). The CDR3 loop reads CASSSGRFSTDTQYF. CDR3 DNA sequence: TGTGCCAGCAGCTCCGGACGATTTAGCACAGATACGCAGTATTTT.

The chain has TRBV7-8 and TRBJ2-7; D is uncertain. V shed 5 bases and J shed 1 base, with 12 bases lying between them. The CDR3 spans 14 residues. Germline CDR1 and CDR2: SGHVS and FQNEAQ. CDR3 in DNA: TGTGCCAGCAGCGCCAGGACCGAATCCTACGAGCAGTACTTC. Its protein is CASSARTESYEQYF. Drawing the rest from reference TRBV7-8 and TRBJ2-7, the complete variable domain is GAGVSQSPRYKVAKRGQDVALRCDPISGHVSLFWYQQALGQGPEFLTYFQNEAQLDKSGLPSDRFFAERPEGSVSTLKIQRTQQEDSAVYLCASSARTESYEQYFGPGTRLTVT.

This chain links TRBV28 with TRBJ1-2; D is undetermined. The CDR3 has 12 amino acids. Germline loops: CDR1 MDHEN, CDR2 SYDVKM. V gave up 7 bases and J gave up 13 bases, with 19 bases separating them. The CDR3: CASNAGLSLSTF. The DNA of the CDR3 is TGTGCCAGCAACGCCGGGCTCAGTCTCAGCACCTTC.

This clone was counted a few times. The genes are TRBV5-8 and TRBJ1-2; D unresolved. Trimming pared 4 bases from V and 7 bases from J, leaving 8 bases between. The CDR3 totals 11 residues. Germline V gene lookup returns CDR1 SGHTS and CDR2 YDEGEE. CDR3 DNA sequence: TGTGCCAGCAGCAGGAAGGGTGGCTACACCTTC. The encoded protein is CASSRKGGYTF.

This clone was seen a handful of times. The V and J genes are TRBV7-2 and TRBJ1-2; D remains unclear. Per germline, CDR1 SGHTA and CDR2 FQGNSA. CDR3 length: 14 amino acids. Trimming stripped 5 bases from V and 5 bases from J, with 15 bases between. The CDR3 spells CASSVRLKGYGYTF. For the CDR3, the DNA is TGTGCCAGCAGCGTCAGGTTAAAGGGATATGGCTACACCTTC.

V is TRBV6-5 and J is TRBJ2-1; D is ambiguous. V was cut by 1 base and J by 3 bases, with 10 bases left in between. The length of the CDR3 is 15 residues. From germline, CDR1 is MNHEY and CDR2 SVGAGI. The CDR3 protein is CASSYFRRLYNEQFF. The DNA for the CDR3 is TGTGCCAGCAGTTACTTTAGACGACTCTACAATGAGCAGTTCTTC.

The chain uses TRBV6-5 and TRBJ1-4; unclear D gene. Trimming left V 2 bases short and J 4 bases short, with 8 bases between. There are 14 residues in the CDR3. Germline CDR1 MNHEY, CDR2 SVGAGI. CDR3: CASSYMAFNEKLFF. The DNA of the CDR3 is TGTGCCAGCAGTTACATGGCGTTTAATGAAAAACTGTTTTTT.

The chain joins TRBV7-9 to TRBJ2-4; possibly TRBD2 for D (6 bases). The germline gives CDR1 SEHNR, CDR2 FQNEAQ (reference sequence). There are 13 residues in the CDR3. V was cut by 0 bases and J by 6 bases, with 6 bases left in between. In DNA form, the CDR3 reads TGTGCCAGCAGCTTAGCGGGGGGAAACATTCAGTACTTC. Translating it yields CASSLAGGNIQYF.

This clone appeared a single time. The gene calls are TRBV6-6 and TRBJ2-7; 10 bases fit TRBD2. In germline, CDR1 is MNHNY, CDR2 SVGAGI (reference sequence). The CDR3 has 13 amino acids. Trimming cost V 5 bases and J 5 bases; bases outside gene matches: 3. The CDR3 spells CASSASGSHEQYF. The CDR3 nucleotides read TGTGCCAGCAGTGCTAGCGGGAGCCACGAGCAGTACTTC.

The chain carries TRBV5-1 and TRBJ2-5; D unresolved. The DNA end lines up better with TRBJ2-7; the J call may be wrong. From germline, CDR1 is SGHRS and CDR2 YFSETQ. CDR3 size: 15 residues. The CDR3 spells CASSPSGRMSYEQYF. The CDR3 nucleotides are TGCGCCAGCAGCCCCTCCGGACGGATGTCCTACGAGCAGTACTTC.

This clone was counted only a few times. The chain combines TRBV7-9 with TRBJ1-1; no definite D call. V was pared by 1 base and J by 1 base, with 7 bases between. Germline lookup yields CDR1 SEHNR and CDR2 FQNEAQ (reference sequence). This CDR3 spans 14 amino acids. The CDR3 DNA reads as TGTGCCAGCAGCTTAGAATCGAGGAACACTGAAGCTTTCTTT. Encoded protein: CASSLESRNTEAFF. The full variable domain, with the rest looked up from reference TRBV7-9 and TRBJ1-1, is DTGVSQNPRHKITKRGQNVTFRCDPISEHNRLYWYRQTLGQGPEFLTYFQNEAQLEKSRLLSDRFSAERPKGSFSTLEIQRTEQGDSAMYLCASSLESRNTEAFFGQGTRLTVV.

The V and J genes are TRBV15 and TRBJ1-3; D is undetermined. Germline CDR1 and CDR2: LNHNV and YYDKDF (reference sequence). Between the trimmed V and J ends, which lost 5 bases and 5 bases, there was a span of 10 bases. The CDR3 sequence is 13 residues long. The CDR3 DNA reads as TGTGCCACCAGCCCCCCAGGAAGAAACACCATATATTTT. Protein product: CATSPPGRNTIYF.

This chain connects TRBV28 to TRBJ1-2, with D hard to call. The CDR3 totals 13 residues. CDR1 MDHEN and CDR2 SYDVKM come from the germline V gene. V lost 1 base, J lost 4 bases, and 7 bases lay in between. This chain's CDR3 is CASSLLVAYGYTF. The CDR3 DNA reads as TGTGCCAGCAGTTTATTGGTAGCCTATGGCTACACCTTC.

The chain combines TRBV5-6 with TRBJ2-6; D gene uncertain. Per germline, CDR1 SGHDT and CDR2 YYEEEE. V was shortened by 0 bases and J by 1 base, with 8 bases between the two germline ends. This CDR3 region has 16 residues. In nucleotides, the CDR3 is TGTGCCAGCAGCTTGGCACAGCTATCTGGGGCCAACGTCCTGACTTTC. This gives the protein CASSLAQLSGANVLTF.